The 26 T cell receptor beta chains given below trace back to one sample, sequenced in a study of T cell responses to AZD1222 COVID-19 vaccine. This table comes from immunoSEQ multiplex PCR, and its TCRdb copy is limited to in-frame clones, with some not included. Found here are approximately 150,000 clones, approximately 93% of them singletons; the top ten hold 0.7% to 0.9%. Sample: peripheral blood, taken on day 0 of AZD1222 vaccination. Source of these receptors: an adult in good health.

The V call is TRBV9, the J call TRBJ2-7, with TRBD2 identical over 9 bases. Germline V gene lookup returns CDR1 SGDLS and CDR2 YYNGEE. With V trimmed by 4 bases and J by 2 bases, 7 bases remained unmatched. The CDR3 runs to 15 residues. CDR3 residues: CASSRGLAETYEQYF. For the CDR3, the DNA is TGTGCCAGCAGCAGGGGACTAGCTGAAACCTACGAGCAGTACTTC.

The chain combines TRBV30 with TRBJ1-6; D is undetermined. V lost 5 bases and J lost 0, with 11 bases in between. The CDR3 has 15 amino acids. Germline CDR1 is GTSNPN and CDR2 is SVGIG (reference sequence). The CDR3 sequence is CAWEEVGSYNSPLHF. CDR3 bases: TGTGCCTGGGAAGAGGTGGGCTCCTATAATTCACCCCTCCACTTT.

Here the CDR3 DNA reads TGCGCAGCACAGGGACGGCCAGACTACGAGCAGTACTTC. Encoded protein: CAAQGRPDYEQYF. V usage is TRBV23-1 and J usage is TRBJ2-7, with D perhaps TRBD1 (6 bases). TRBV23-1 is sorted into the ORF group, with uncertain function. This CDR3 contains 13 residues.

V usage is TRBV29-1 and J usage is TRBJ1-1; unclear D gene. Trimming took off 3 bases at V and 1 base at J, with 9 bases between the two ends. CDR3 length: 13 amino acids. Germline assignment: CDR1 SQVTM and CDR2 ANQGSEA. The CDR3 sequence is CSVERRANTEAFF. Here the CDR3 DNA reads TGCAGCGTTGAGAGGCGGGCGAACACTGAAGCTTTCTTT. Filled out from reference TRBV29-1 and TRBJ1-1, the complete variable domain reads SAVISQKPSRDICQRGTSLTIQCQVDSQVTMMFWYRQQPGQSLTLIATANQGSEATYESGFVIDKFPISRPNLTFSTLTVSNMSPEDSSIYLCSVERRANTEAFFGQGTRLTVV.

The chain recombines TRBV30 with TRBJ1-1, with D perhaps matching TRBD1 (5 bases). V was cut by 1 base and J by 2 bases, with 20 bases left in between. Germline V gene data show CDR1 as GTSNPN and CDR2 as SVGIG (reference sequence). This CDR3 is built from 17 residues. CDR3 sequence: CAWSAGWGDMANTEAFF. The CDR3 DNA sequence: TGTGCCTGGAGTGCAGGGTGGGGGGATATGGCTAACACTGAAGCTTTCTTT.

V usage is TRBV6-5 and J usage is TRBJ2-5, with D possibly called TRBD1 or TRBD2 (5 bases each). Germline loops: CDR1 MNHEY, CDR2 SVGAGI. The CDR3 is 13 amino acids. Trimming took 7 bases from V and 5 from J, leaving 14 bases between them. This chain's CDR3 is CASIRAEGETQYF. The CDR3 nucleotides are TGTGCCAGCATTCGTGCCGAGGGGGAGACCCAGTACTTC.

J is TRBJ2-5 and V is TRBV9; 11 nucleotides align to TRBD2. Losses at the gene ends were 3 bases for V and 3 bases for J; bases not matched to a gene: 10. Germline V gene sequence: CDR1 SGDLS, CDR2 YYNGEE. The CDR3 covers 17 residues. CDR3 amino acids: CASSASLAGGTEETQYF. CDR3 in DNA: TGTGCCAGCAGCGCTTCCCTAGCGGGGGGCACCGAAGAGACCCAGTACTTC.

The rearrangement joins TRBV5-1 to TRBJ2-1; no reliable D call. In germline, CDR1 is SGHRS, CDR2 YFSETQ. CDR3 length: 15 amino acids. V was clipped by 0 bases and J by 0 bases, with 7 bases between them. DNA of the CDR3: TGCGCCAGCAGCTTGGACCCGAGCTCCTACAATGAGCAGTTCTTC. Translated, it gives CASSLDPSSYNEQFF. Complete variable domain (other parts from reference TRBV5-1 and TRBJ2-1): KAGVTQTPRYLIKTRGQQVTLSCSPISGHRSVSWYQQTPGQGLQFLFEYFSETQRNKGNFPGRFSGRQFSNSRSEMNVSTLELGDSALYLCASSLDPSSYNEQFFGPGTRLTVL.

The genes are TRBV27 and TRBJ2-5; D is uncertain. CDR1 MNHEY and CDR2 SMNVEV come from the germline V gene (reference sequence). The length of the CDR3 is 14 residues. V lost 5 bases, J lost 0 bases, and 10 bases lay in between. The CDR3 loop is CASSPQLYQETQYF. Here the CDR3 DNA reads TGTGCCAGCAGTCCACAGTTGTACCAAGAGACCCAGTACTTC.

The gene calls are TRBV5-1 and TRBJ2-5, with D possibly matching TRBD2 (5 bases). The CDR3 has 15 residues. CDR1 and CDR2 (germline): SGHRS, YFSETQ. V shed 5 bases and J shed 5 bases, with 19 bases lying between them. CDR3 nucleotides: TGCGCCAGCAGTTTCAACGGGGTTCTGGCGGAGACCCAGTACTTC. It yields the protein CASSFNGVLAETQYF.

The V call is TRBV9, the J call TRBJ1-1; perhaps TRBD1 as D (6 bases). CDR3 size: 14 residues. V shed 4 bases and J shed 8 bases, with 18 bases lying between them. Germline CDR1 is SGDLS and CDR2 is YYNGEE. CDR3 residues: CASSPGAGATEAFF. The CDR3 bases are TGTGCCAGCAGCCCCGGGGCAGGGGCTACCGAAGCTTTCTTT. Together with reference TRBV9 and TRBJ1-1, the CDR3 gives the full variable domain: DSGVTQTPKHLITATGQRVTLRCSPRSGDLSVYWYQQSLDQGLQFLIQYYNGEERAKGNILERFSAQQFPDLHSELNLSSLELGDSALYFCASSPGAGATEAFFGQGTRLTVV.

The chain has TRBV5-1 and TRBJ2-5; tentative D call: TRBD1 (5 bases). Between the trimmed V and J ends, which lost 0 bases and 4 bases, there was a span of 16 bases. Germline assignment: CDR1 SGHRS and CDR2 YFSETQ. This CDR3 spans 16 amino acids. CDR3 protein: CASSLADSSGLETQYF. The CDR3 bases are TGCGCCAGCAGCTTGGCCGATTCATCAGGGCTAGAGACCCAGTACTTC.

The chain uses TRBV28 and TRBJ1-1, with D tentatively TRBD1 (6 bases). CDR1 is MDHEN, CDR2 SYDVKM, per germline. The CDR3 extends over 14 amino acids. The V end lost 7 bases, the J end lost 0 bases, and 12 bases lay between the germline ends. The CDR3 bases are TGTGCCAGCAAAGGGGGTCTAATGAACACTGAAGCTTTCTTT. It translates to CASKGGLMNTEAFF.

The CDR3 sequence is CASSPEGASTDTQYF. DNA of the CDR3: TGTGCCAGCAGCCCAGAGGGAGCGAGCACAGATACGCAGTATTTT. The gene calls are TRBV3-1 (or the pseudogene TRBV3-2) and TRBJ2-3, with a possible D match to TRBD2 (5 bases). Trimming stripped 4 bases from V and 0 bases from J, with 11 bases between. There are 15 residues in the CDR3. Germline V gives CDR1 LGHDT, CDR2 YNNKEL (reference sequence).

The V and J genes are TRBV6-5 and TRBJ1-4; the D is unclear. Germline assignment: CDR1 MNHEY and CDR2 SVGAGI. Trimming shortened V by 6 bases and J by 7 bases, and 18 bases separated the two germline ends. The CDR3 consists of 15 residues. The CDR3 spells CASRQPGQEGEKLFF. CDR3 in DNA: TGTGCCAGCAGGCAACCCGGCCAGGAGGGTGAAAAACTGTTTTTT.

A note on this clone: The sample carries other DNA sequences with the same CDR3. The chain employs TRBV27 and TRBJ1-5; D ambiguous. Trimming took 1 base from V and 2 from J, leaving 3 bases between them. This CDR3 is 13 amino acids long. Per the germline V gene, CDR1 is MNHEY and CDR2 is SMNVEV (reference sequence). Here the CDR3 DNA reads TGTGCCAGCAGTTTATTGGGCAATCAGCCCCAGCATTTT. This encodes CASSLLGNQPQHF.

The V and J genes are TRBV2 and TRBJ1-4, with D unclear. V was clipped by 5 bases and J by 8 bases, with 9 bases between them. This CDR3 has 12 amino acids. In germline, CDR1 is SNHLY, CDR2 FYNNEI. CDR3 loop: CASSPGYEKLFF. The CDR3 region has the DNA TGTGCCAGCAGTCCGGGGTACGAAAAACTGTTTTTT. The entire variable domain, with the rest obtained from reference TRBV2 and TRBJ1-4, is as follows: EPEVTQTPSHQVTQMGQEVILRCVPISNHLYFYWYRQILGQKVEFLVSFYNNEISEKSEIFDDQFSVERPDGSNFTLKIRSTKLEDSAMYFCASSPGYEKLFFGSGTQLSVL.

V is TRBV4-1 and J is TRBJ2-3; perhaps D is TRBD1 or TRBD2 (5 bases each). The CDR3 sequence is 18 residues long. Trimming shortened V by 0 bases and J by 2 bases, and 18 bases separated the two germline ends. Germline CDR1 reads MGHRA; CDR2 reads YSYEKL. CDR3 sequence: CASSQDIRGRVSTDTQYF. The CDR3 DNA follows: TGCGCCAGCAGCCAAGATATTAGGGGACGGGTATCCACAGATACGCAGTATTTT.

This chain joins TRBV2 and TRBJ2-7, with unresolved D. The CDR3 covers 11 residues. The germline V gene has CDR1 SNHLY and CDR2 FYNNEI. The V and J ends lost 10 bases and 5 bases respectively, with 12 bases between them. The CDR3 nucleotides are TGTGCCACCACCCGTAGGAACGAGCAGTACTTC. It codes for CATTRRNEQYF.

The J gene is TRBJ2-7, the V gene TRBV11-2; tentatively, D is TRBD2 (5 bases). The V gene's germline CDR1 is SGHAT and CDR2 FQNNGV. V shed 5 bases and J shed 4 bases, with 15 bases lying between them. This CDR3 is 14 amino acids long. This chain's CDR3 is CASSVGPQRYEQYF. CDR3 coding DNA: TGTGCCAGCAGCGTAGGGCCTCAGCGGTACGAGCAGTACTTC.

Only a few counts were recorded for this clone. This chain uses TRBV7-9 with TRBJ2-7; a weak D match, TRBD2 (5 bases). The germline CDR1 and CDR2 sequences are SEHNR and FQNEAQ (reference sequence). This CDR3 has 14 amino acids. Trimming took off 5 bases at V and 1 base at J, with 12 bases between the two ends. The chain's CDR3 is CASSKWTGSYEQYF. The CDR3 region has the DNA TGTGCCAGCAGCAAATGGACGGGGTCCTACGAGCAGTACTTC. Together with reference TRBV7-9 and TRBJ2-7, the CDR3 gives the full variable domain: DTGVSQNPRHKITKRGQNVTFRCDPISEHNRLYWYRQTLGQGPEFLTYFQNEAQLEKSRLLSDRFSAERPKGSFSTLEIQRTEQGDSAMYLCASSKWTGSYEQYFGPGTRLTVT.

V and J are TRBV30 and TRBJ1-1; possible D gene TRBD1, 5 bases. The germline V gene encodes CDR1 GTSNPN and CDR2 SVGIG (reference sequence). With 0 bases removed from V and 1 base from J, the gap between germline ends came to 9 bases. This CDR3 is built from 14 residues. CDR3 loop: CAWSVIGGNTEAFF. The CDR3 region has the DNA TGTGCCTGGAGTGTAATCGGGGGGAACACTGAAGCTTTCTTT.

The chain links TRBV10-3 to TRBJ1-2; D is possibly TRBD1 (5 bases). Germline CDR1 ENHRY, CDR2 SYGVKD. Deletions cut 0 bases from V and 3 bases from J, with 17 bases between. CDR3 length: 17 residues. As DNA, the CDR3 is TGTGCCATCAGTGAGTCCGCTGGCGGGGCCCGATACTATGGCTACACCTTC. It is translated as CAISESAGGARYYGYTF.

The V gene is TRBV10-3, the J gene TRBJ1-4; D is perhaps TRBD1 (5 bases). Germline V CDR1 and CDR2: ENHRY, SYGVKD. Trimming removed 2 bases at V and 2 bases at J, with 6 bases between. The CDR3 spans 14 residues. As DNA, the CDR3 is TGTGCCATCAGTGAGGGGGCGACTAATGAAAAACTGTTTTTT. Translating it yields CAISEGATNEKLFF.

The V gene is TRBV6-1, the J gene TRBJ1-2, with D maybe TRBD1 (5 bases). The CDR3 sequence is 15 residues long. Germline V gene data show CDR1 as MNHNS and CDR2 as SASEGT. V shed 5 bases and J shed 3 bases, with 16 bases lying between them. The CDR3 DNA reads TGTGCCAGCAGTCAGGCCGGGACGGACCACTATGGCTACACCTTC. The encoded protein is CASSQAGTDHYGYTF.

J is TRBJ1-1 and V is TRBV19, with D perhaps TRBD1 (5 bases). The germline gives CDR1 LNHDA, CDR2 SQIVND (reference sequence). This CDR3 comprises 16 residues. Trimming left V 8 bases short and J 6 bases short, with 25 bases between. The CDR3 loop reads CASVLAGGAARAEAFF. CDR3 DNA: TGTGCCAGTGTTCTGGCGGGTGGCGCCGCCAGGGCTGAAGCTTTCTTT.